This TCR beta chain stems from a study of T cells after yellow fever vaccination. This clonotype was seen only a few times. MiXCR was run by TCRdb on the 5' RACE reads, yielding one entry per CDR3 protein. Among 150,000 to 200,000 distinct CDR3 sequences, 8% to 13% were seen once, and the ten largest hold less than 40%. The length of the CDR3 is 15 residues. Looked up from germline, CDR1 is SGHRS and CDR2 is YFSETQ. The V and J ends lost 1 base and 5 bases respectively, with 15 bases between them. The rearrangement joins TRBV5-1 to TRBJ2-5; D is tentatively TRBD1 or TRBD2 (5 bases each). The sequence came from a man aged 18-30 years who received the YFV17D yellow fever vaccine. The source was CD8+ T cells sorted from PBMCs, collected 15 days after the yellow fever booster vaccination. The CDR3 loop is CASSLYGAPVETQYF. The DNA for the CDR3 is TGCGCCAGCAGCTTGTACGGGGCACCTGTTGAGACCCAGTACTTC.